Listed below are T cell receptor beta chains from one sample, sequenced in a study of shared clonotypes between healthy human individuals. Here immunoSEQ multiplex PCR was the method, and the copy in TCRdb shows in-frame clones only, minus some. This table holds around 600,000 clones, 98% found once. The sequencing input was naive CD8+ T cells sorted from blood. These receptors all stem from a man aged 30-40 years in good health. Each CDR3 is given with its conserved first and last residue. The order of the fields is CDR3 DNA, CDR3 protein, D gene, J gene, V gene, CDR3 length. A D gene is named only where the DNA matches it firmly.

TGTGCCAGCTCACCAGACGGAAGCCTCAATCAGCCCCAGCATTTT	CASSPDGSLNQPQHF	NA	TRBJ1-5	TRBV18	15
TGTGCCAGCAGCTCGAGCAATGAGCAGTTCTTC	CASSSSNEQFF	NA	TRBJ2-1	TRBV7-3	11
TGCGCCAGCAGCCTCCTAGGACTGGAAAAAAACATTCAGTACTTC	CASSLLGLEKNIQYF	NA	TRBJ2-4	TRBV4-1	15
TGTGCCAGCAGTTTAACCAGGGCCCACTACGAGCAGTACTTC	CASSLTRAHYEQYF	NA	TRBJ2-7	TRBV28	14
TGTGCCAGCAGCTCGACAGGTCTCTTCTCCTACGAGCAGTACTTC	CASSSTGLFSYEQYF	NA	TRBJ2-7	TRBV7-9	15
TGTGCCAGCAGACGTGGTAACGAGCAGTACTTC	CASRRGNEQYF	NA	TRBJ2-7	TRBV6-6	11
TGCGCCAGCAGCTCTAGTTTACTAGGGACTAAAGAAAAGCAGTATTTT	CASSSSLLGTKEKQYF	TRBD2	TRBJ2-3	TRBV4-3	16
TGTGCCACCAGCAGAGATGCGGGCGGGAATGGAGATACGCAGTATTTT	CATSRDAGGNGDTQYF	NA	TRBJ2-3	TRBV15	16
TGTGCCATCAGTGAGCCCACCATAGGTAACACCATATATTTT	CAISEPTIGNTIYF	NA	TRBJ1-3	TRBV10-3	14
TGTGCCAGCACCTGGATCGGGTCTAGCACAGATACGCAGTATTTT	CASTWIGSSTDTQYF	NA	TRBJ2-3	TRBV2	15
TGTGCCAGCAGTGAAAGTAGGGAGACTGTAACCAAAAACATTCAGTACTTC	CASSESRETVTKNIQYF	NA	TRBJ2-4	TRBV6-1	17
TGTGCCAGCAGCCAGTTTGGGACAGGGGCTTTCGAAAAACTGTTTTTT	CASSQFGTGAFEKLFF	TRBD1	TRBJ1-4	TRBV7-8	16
TGTGCCAGCAGCGGGCGAGGTCGGCAGATGAACACTGAAGCTTTCTTT	CASSGRGRQMNTEAFF	NA	TRBJ1-1	TRBV7-8	16
TGTGCCAGCAGCTCAAACTGGGGGACTAGCGCGAATGAGCAGTTCTTC	CASSSNWGTSANEQFF	TRBD2	TRBJ2-1	TRBV9	16
TGTGCCAGCAGTTCCCGACAGGGTGGTGGCGACGAGCAGTACTTC	CASSSRQGGGDEQYF	TRBD1	TRBJ2-7	TRBV27	15
TGTGCAAGTCGCTGTGGTTTAAGGGGCAGACAAGGCAATCAGCCCCAGCATTTT	CASRCGLRGRQGNQPQHF	NA	TRBJ1-5	TRBV12-2	18
TGCAGCGCCACCTATGGGGGTAGGGTTTACGAGCAGTACTTC	CSATYGGRVYEQYF	NA	TRBJ2-7	TRBV29-1	14
TGTGCCAGCAGTGGACTAGCGTGGAATGAGCAGTTCTTC	CASSGLAWNEQFF	TRBD2	TRBJ2-1	TRBV7-9	13
TGTGCCAGCAGCTGGACTGACAATGAGCAGTTCTTC	CASSWTDNEQFF	NA	TRBJ2-1	TRBV5-4	12
TGTGCCAGCAGCTTAACCATCCCCCGGGCAGGGGCTCCCTACAATGAGCAGTTCTTC	CASSLTIPRAGAPYNEQFF	NA	TRBJ2-1	TRBV7-3	19
TGTGCCATCAGTGAGTCGAGGCAGGGCTACGAGCAGTACTTC	CAISESRQGYEQYF	NA	TRBJ2-7	TRBV10-3	14
TGCAGCGTTGCCCGGGGTATCGCCGGGGAGCTGTTTTTT	CSVARGIAGELFF	NA	TRBJ2-2	TRBV29-1	13
TGTGCCAGCAGTCCTCAAGGCTATGGCTACACCTTC	CASSPQGYGYTF	NA	TRBJ1-2	TRBV27	12
TGTGCCAGCAGCCAAGGACTAGCGGGAGCCGATGAGCAGTTCTTC	CASSQGLAGADEQFF	TRBD2	TRBJ2-1	TRBV4-2	15
TGTGCCAGCAGCGTAGATGCAGGGTGGGACGAGCAGTTCTTC	CASSVDAGWDEQFF	NA	TRBJ2-1	TRBV9	14
TGTGCCAGCAGTTCAGACGACTACGAGCAGTACTTC	CASSSDDYEQYF	NA	TRBJ2-7	TRBV7-9	12